The clone carrying this T cell receptor beta chain showed up just a few times. The source of the sample is a study of T-cell reconstitution after alpha-beta-depleted transplantation in children. As it was prepared, the TCRbeta library received unique molecular identifiers. TCRdb independently ran MiXCR on the PCR reads; one entry per CDR3 protein. The sample contains some 490,000 distinct CDR3 sequences, around 13% of which appear only once. Trimming took 8 bases from V and 2 from J; bases not matched to a gene: 1. The CDR3 runs 14 residues. The sample was PBMCs from the stem cell graft donor, taken from the stem cell graft. The origin of this receptor is a human donor who donated a stem cell graft to a child with combined immunodeficiency. This chain connects TRBV12-3 or TRBV12-4 to TRBJ2-2, with TRBD2 matching 11 bases. The DNA of the CDR3 is TGTGCCAGCGGGACTAGCGGTAACACCGGGGAGCTGTTTTTT. Translating gives CASGTSGNTGELFF.